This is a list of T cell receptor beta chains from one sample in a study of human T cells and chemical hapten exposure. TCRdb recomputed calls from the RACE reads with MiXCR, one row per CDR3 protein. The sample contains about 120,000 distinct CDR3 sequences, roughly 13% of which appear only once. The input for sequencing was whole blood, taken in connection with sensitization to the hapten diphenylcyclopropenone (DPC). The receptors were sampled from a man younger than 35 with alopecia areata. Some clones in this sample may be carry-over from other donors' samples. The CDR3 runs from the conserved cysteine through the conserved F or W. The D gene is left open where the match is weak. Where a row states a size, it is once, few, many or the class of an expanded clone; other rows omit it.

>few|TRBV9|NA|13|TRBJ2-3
TGTGCCAGCAGCCCACACTCCCAATTGGGGCAGTATTTT
CASSPHSQLGQYF
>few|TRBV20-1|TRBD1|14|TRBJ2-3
TGCAGTGCCCGCGGACAGGGATCGACAGATACGCAGTATTTT
CSARGQGSTDTQYF
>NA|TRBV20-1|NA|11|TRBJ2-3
TGCAGTGCTAGAGGCGGAGATACGCAGTATTTT
CSARGGDTQYF
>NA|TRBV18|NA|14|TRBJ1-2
TGTGCCAGCTCACCTCCGACAGTCTACTATGGCTACACCTTC
CASSPPTVYYGYTF
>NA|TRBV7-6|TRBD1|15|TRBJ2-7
TGTGCCAGCAGCTTAGGCCGACAGGGTGGGTACGAGCAGTACTTC
CASSLGRQGGYEQYF
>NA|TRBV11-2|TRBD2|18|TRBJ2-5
TGTGCCAGCAGCGCCGGGACTAGCGGGGGCTACAGTCTGGAGACCCAGTACTTC
CASSAGTSGGYSLETQYF
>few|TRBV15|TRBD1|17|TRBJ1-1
TGTGCCACCAGCAGAGATCCGGGCAGGGGGCTCGACACTGAAGCTTTCTTT
CATSRDPGRGLDTEAFF
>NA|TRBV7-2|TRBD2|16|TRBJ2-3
TGTGCCAGCAGCTTTAAAGCGGGGGGGCCGGGAGATACGCAGTATTTT
CASSFKAGGPGDTQYF
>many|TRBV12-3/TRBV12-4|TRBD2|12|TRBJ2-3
TGTGCCAGCACCCGGGGGGCAGATACGCAGTATTTT
CASTRGADTQYF
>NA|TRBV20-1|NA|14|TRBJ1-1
TGCAGTGCTAGGGATTGGGGATCTGGCACTGAAGCTTTCTTT
CSARDWGSGTEAFF
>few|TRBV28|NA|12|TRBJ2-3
TGTGCCAGCGGGATTGGAGGGGATACGCAGTATTTT
CASGIGGDTQYF
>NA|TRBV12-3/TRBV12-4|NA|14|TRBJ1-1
TGTGCCAGCAGTTTATTAGGGACGGTAAATGAAGCTTTCTTT
CASSLLGTVNEAFF
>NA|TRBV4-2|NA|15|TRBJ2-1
TGTGCCAGCAGCCAAGACTACGGAACGCTCAATGAGCAGTTCTTC
CASSQDYGTLNEQFF
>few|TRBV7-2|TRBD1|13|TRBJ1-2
TGTGCCAGCAGCTTAGGACAGGGGACTGGCTACACCTTC
CASSLGQGTGYTF
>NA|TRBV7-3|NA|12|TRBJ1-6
TGTGCCAGCAGCTCCCTCAATTCACCCCTCCACTTT
CASSSLNSPLHF
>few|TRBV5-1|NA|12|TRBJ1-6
TGCGCCAGCAGCTTCAGGCATTCACCCCTCCACTTT
CASSFRHSPLHF
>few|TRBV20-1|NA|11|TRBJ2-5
TGCAGTGCTATAGACCCTCCGACCCAGTACTTC
CSAIDPPTQYF
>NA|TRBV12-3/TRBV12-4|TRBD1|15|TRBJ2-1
TGTGCCAGCAGTAACTACGGGACAGGATACAATGAGCAGTTCTTC
CASSNYGTGYNEQFF
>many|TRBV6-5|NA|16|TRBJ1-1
TGTGCCAGCAGTTATTCGGGAGCCGGGTTGAACACTGAAGCTTTCTTT
CASSYSGAGLNTEAFF
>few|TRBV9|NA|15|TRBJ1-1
TGTGCCAGCAGCGCTGGACAGTTTATCAACACTGAAGCTTTCTTT
CASSAGQFINTEAFF
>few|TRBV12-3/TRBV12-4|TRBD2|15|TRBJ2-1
TGTGCCAGCAGCCCCGAGCTAGCGGGGGACAATGAGCAGTTCTTC
CASSPELAGDNEQFF
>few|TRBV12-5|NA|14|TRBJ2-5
TGTGCTAGTGGTTTGGGAGGACAGAAAGAGACCCAGTACTTC
CASGLGGQKETQYF
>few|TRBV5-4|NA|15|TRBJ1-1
TGTGCCAGTACTCGGGAGGGTATAATCTACACTGAAGCTTTCTTT
CASTREGIIYTEAFF
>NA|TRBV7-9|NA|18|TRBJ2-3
TGTGCCAGCAGCTTATCGTTAAGGCGGGGCAGCTTCACAGATACGCAGTATTTT
CASSLSLRRGSFTDTQYF
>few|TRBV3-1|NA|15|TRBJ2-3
TGTGCCAGCAGCCAAGATCATAGGGGACTTGATACGCAGTATTTT
CASSQDHRGLDTQYF
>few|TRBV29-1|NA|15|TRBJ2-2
TGCAGCGTTGAGGGGGAGGCAGGGCTCACCGGGGAGCTGTTTTTT
CSVEGEAGLTGELFF
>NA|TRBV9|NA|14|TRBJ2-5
TGTGCCAGCAGCGTAGGCCCGGGGTGGGAGACCCAGTACTTC
CASSVGPGWETQYF
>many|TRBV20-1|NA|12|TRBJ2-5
TGCAGTGCTATAATCCCCTCCGCGACCCAGTACTTC
CSAIIPSATQYF
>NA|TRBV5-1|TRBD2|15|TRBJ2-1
TGCGCCAGCAGCTTGGACCGGGGGGTTTACAATGAGCAGTTCTTC
CASSLDRGVYNEQFF
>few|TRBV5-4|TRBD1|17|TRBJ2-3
TGTGCCAGCAGCCCGGACCGGGACAGGGTATCCGCAGATACGCAGTATTTT
CASSPDRDRVSADTQYF
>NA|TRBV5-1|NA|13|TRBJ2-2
TGCGCCAGCAGCTCCTTGGGCACCGGGGAGCTGTTTTTT
CASSSLGTGELFF
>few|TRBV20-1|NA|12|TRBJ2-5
TGCAGTGGTAGCGTATTACGGGGGACCCAGTACTTC
CSGSVLRGTQYF
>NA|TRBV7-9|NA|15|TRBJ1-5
TGTGCCAGCAGCCCTCTCAGTGAGGGGAATCAGCCCCAGCATTTT
CASSPLSEGNQPQHF
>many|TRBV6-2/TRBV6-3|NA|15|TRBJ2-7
TGTGCCAGCAGTCAACCCCGGGACCGGTCCTACGAGCAGTACTTC
CASSQPRDRSYEQYF
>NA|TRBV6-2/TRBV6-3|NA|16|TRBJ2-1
TGTGCCAGCACCGCGGTGGCCCTCCTTCTAAACAATGAGCAGTTCTTC
CASTAVALLLNNEQFF
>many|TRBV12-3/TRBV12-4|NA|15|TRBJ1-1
TGTGCCAGCAGCCTAAGGGGGTGGCAGAACACTGAAGCTTTCTTT
CASSLRGWQNTEAFF
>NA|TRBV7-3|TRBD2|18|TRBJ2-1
TGTGCCAGCAGCTTATACCCTAGCGGGGGGCTACCCTACAATGAGCAGTTCTTC
CASSLYPSGGLPYNEQFF
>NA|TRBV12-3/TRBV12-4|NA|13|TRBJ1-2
TGTGCCAGCAGTCCCGGGAGGCTTGGGGGCTACACCTTC
CASSPGRLGGYTF
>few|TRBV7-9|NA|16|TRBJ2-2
TGTGCCAGCAGCTTGGAGAGGACGGTCGTCGGCGGGGAGCTGTTTTTT
CASSLERTVVGGELFF
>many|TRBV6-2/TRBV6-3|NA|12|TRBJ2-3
TGTGCCAGCAGTTGGGACCGTGATACGCAGTATTTT
CASSWDRDTQYF
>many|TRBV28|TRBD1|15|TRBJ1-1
TGTGCCAGCACCCCTCAGACAGGGGACTTACCTGAAGCTTTCTTT
CASTPQTGDLPEAFF
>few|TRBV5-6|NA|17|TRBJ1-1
TGTGCCAGCAGCTCGCGGGTAGACAAATGGATGAACACTGAAGCTTTCTTT
CASSSRVDKWMNTEAFF
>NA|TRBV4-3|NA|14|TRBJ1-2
TGCGCCAGCAGCCAAGATCAACGGAACTATGGCTACACCTTC
CASSQDQRNYGYTF
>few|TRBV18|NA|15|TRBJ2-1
TGTGCCAGCTCACCAATTAGTGCCTCCTACAATGAGCAGTTCTTC
CASSPISASYNEQFF
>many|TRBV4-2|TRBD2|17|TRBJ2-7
TGTGCCAGCAGCCAAGACCGGACTAGCGGGTTCAACTACGAGCAGTACTTC
CASSQDRTSGFNYEQYF
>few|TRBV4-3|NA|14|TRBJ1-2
TGCGCCAGCAGCCAAAGACAGGCTCCCTATGGCTACACCTTC
CASSQRQAPYGYTF
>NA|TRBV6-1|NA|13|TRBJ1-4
TGTGCCAGCGGAGGGCAGGTCAATGAAAAACTGTTTTTT
CASGGQVNEKLFF
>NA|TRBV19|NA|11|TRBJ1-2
TGTGCCACCGAACTTAACTATGGCTACACCTTC
CATELNYGYTF